This TCR beta chain was documented in a study of T cell changes during pregnancy in multiple sclerosis. Method: immunoSEQ multiplex PCR; TCRdb's copy keeps in-frame clones and lacks some. The sample includes about 48,000 clones, roughly 91% of them seen just once. V lost 5 bases and J lost 1; bases outside the gene matches: 5. This CDR3 spans 14 amino acids. CDR1 and CDR2 from the germline V gene are SGHNT and YYREEE (reference sequence). This sequence joins TRBV5-4 and TRBJ2-5; 7 bases are a match to TRBD1. This clonotype was obtained from a female donor with multiple sclerosis, enrolled in a pregnancy study. The sample in question was CD4+ T cells from peripheral blood mononuclear cells, obtained in the third trimester of pregnancy. The CDR3: CASSYRDSQETQYF. The CDR3 region has the DNA TGTGCCAGCAGTTACCGGGACAGCCAAGAGACCCAGTACTTC.